This TCR beta chain was captured by sequencing in a study of blood T cell repertoires in COVID-19. Study details: Two negative PCRs, clearance, or symptom resolution had been documented for recovered Cohort 3 donors. The cDNA or gDNA used as material had been derived from T cells, B-cell-depleted T cells, or PBMCs.

TCRdb keeps only in-frame clones here, not all; method: immunoSEQ multiplex PCR. The table shows 200,000 to 250,000 clones, with 86% occurring only once. This clone was seen a handful of times. Participants were aged 18 to 89 years from roughly 25 US areas. This sequence originates from a woman aged 45-65 years in a cohort exposed to, infected with or recovered from COVID-19 (not recorded which). Sample: PBMCs or T cells enriched from blood (not recorded which).

The chain's CDR3 is CASSLGQGNSNEQFF. CDR3 sequence (DNA): TGCGCCAGCAGCTTGGGACAGGGAAACTCGAATGAGCAGTTCTTC. The gene calls are TRBV5-1 and TRBJ2-1, with 7 bases identical to TRBD1. Trimming took 0 bases from V and 7 from J; bases not matched to a gene: 7. There are 15 residues in the CDR3. Germline assignment: CDR1 SGHRS and CDR2 YFSETQ.